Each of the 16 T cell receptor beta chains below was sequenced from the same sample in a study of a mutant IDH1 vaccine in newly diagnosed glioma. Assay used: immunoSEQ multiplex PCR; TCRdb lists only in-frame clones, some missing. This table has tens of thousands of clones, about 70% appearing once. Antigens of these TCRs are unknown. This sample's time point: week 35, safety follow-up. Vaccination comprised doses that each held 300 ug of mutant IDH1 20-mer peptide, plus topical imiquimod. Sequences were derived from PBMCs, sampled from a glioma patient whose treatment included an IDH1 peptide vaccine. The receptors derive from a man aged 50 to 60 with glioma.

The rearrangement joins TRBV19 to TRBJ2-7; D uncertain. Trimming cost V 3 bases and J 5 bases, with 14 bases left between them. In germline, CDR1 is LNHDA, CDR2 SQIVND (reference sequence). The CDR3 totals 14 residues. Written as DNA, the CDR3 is TGTGCCAGTAGTATGGATCCTCGAATCCACGAGCAGTACTTC. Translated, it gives CASSMDPRIHEQYF.

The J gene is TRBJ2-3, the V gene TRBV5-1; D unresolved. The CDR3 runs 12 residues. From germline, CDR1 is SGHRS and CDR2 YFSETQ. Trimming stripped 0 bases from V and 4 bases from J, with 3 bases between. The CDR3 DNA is TGCGCCAGCAGCTTGGGGGCAGATACGCAGTATTTT. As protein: CASSLGADTQYF.

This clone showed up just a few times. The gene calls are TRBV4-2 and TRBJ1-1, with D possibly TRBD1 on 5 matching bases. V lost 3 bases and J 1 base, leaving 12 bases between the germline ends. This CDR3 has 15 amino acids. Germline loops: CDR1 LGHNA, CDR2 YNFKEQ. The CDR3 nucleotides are TGTGCCAGCAGCCAGGGACTTGGAGGGAACACTGAAGCTTTCTTT. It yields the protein CASSQGLGGNTEAFF.

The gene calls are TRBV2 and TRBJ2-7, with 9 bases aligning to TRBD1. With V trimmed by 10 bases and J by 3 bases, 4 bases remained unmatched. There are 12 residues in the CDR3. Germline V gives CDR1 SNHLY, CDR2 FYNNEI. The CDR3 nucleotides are TGTGCCACCGGACAGGGGATCTACGAGCAGTACTTC. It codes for CATGQGIYEQYF.

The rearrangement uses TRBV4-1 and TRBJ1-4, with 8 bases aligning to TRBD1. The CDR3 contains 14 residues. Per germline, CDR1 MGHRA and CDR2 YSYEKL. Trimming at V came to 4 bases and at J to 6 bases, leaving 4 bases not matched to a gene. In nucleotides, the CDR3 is TGCGCCAGCAGCCGCCAACAGGGGGATGAAAAACTGTTTTTT. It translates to CASSRQQGDEKLFF.

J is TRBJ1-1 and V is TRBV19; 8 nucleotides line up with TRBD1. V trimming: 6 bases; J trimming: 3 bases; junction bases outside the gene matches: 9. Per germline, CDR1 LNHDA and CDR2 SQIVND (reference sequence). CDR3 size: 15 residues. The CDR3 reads CASRTTGAGHTEAFF. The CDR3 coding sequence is TGTGCCAGTAGAACGACAGGGGCCGGACACACTGAAGCTTTCTTT.

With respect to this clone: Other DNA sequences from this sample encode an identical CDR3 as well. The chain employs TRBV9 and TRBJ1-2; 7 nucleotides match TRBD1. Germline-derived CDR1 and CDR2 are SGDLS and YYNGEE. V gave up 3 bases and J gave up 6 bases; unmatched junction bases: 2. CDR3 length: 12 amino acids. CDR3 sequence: CASSADRDGYTF. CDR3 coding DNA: TGTGCCAGCAGCGCCGACAGGGATGGCTACACCTTC.

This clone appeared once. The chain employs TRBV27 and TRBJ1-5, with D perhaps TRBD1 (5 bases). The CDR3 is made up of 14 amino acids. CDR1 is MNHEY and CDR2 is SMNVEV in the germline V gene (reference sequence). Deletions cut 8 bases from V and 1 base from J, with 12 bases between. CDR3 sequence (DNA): TGTGCCAGCTGGGACGGGTCGAGCAATCAGCCCCAGCATTTT. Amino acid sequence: CASWDGSSNQPQHF.

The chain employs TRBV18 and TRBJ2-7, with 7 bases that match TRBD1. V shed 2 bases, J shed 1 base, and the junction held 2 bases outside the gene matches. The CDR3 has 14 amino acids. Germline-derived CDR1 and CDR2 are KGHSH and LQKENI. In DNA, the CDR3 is TGTGCCAGCTCACCAGGGGGACAGTCCTACGAGCAGTACTTC. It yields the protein CASSPGGQSYEQYF.

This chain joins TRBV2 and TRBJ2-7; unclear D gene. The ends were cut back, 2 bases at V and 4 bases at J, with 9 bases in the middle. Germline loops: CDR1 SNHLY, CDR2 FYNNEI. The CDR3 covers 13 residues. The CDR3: CASSERQAYEQYF. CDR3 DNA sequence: TGTGCCAGCAGTGAACGCCAGGCTTACGAGCAGTACTTC.

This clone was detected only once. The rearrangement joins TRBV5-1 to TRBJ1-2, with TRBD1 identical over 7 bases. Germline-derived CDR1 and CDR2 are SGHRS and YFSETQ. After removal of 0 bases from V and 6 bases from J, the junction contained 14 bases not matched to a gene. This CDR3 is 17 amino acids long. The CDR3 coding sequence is TGCGCCAGCAGCTTGGGCAGGGGGGACCTAAGCTCCGATGGCTACACCTTC. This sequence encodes CASSLGRGDLSSDGYTF. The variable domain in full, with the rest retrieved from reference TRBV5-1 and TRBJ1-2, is KAGVTQTPRYLIKTRGQQVTLSCSPISGHRSVSWYQQTPGQGLQFLFEYFSETQRNKGNFPGRFSGRQFSNSRSEMNVSTLELGDSALYLCASSLGRGDLSSDGYTFGSGTRLTVV.

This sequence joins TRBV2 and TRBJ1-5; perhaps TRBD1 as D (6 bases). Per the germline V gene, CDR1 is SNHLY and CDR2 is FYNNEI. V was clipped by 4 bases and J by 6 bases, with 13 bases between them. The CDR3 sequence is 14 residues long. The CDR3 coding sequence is TGTGCCAGCAGTGCGGGCAGGGGTGGTCAGCCCCAGCATTTT. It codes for CASSAGRGGQPQHF.

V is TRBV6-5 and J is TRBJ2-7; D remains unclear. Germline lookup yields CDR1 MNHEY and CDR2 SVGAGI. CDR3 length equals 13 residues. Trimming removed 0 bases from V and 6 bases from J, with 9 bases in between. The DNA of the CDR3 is TGTGCCAGCAGTTACTCTAGTTTCAGCGAGCAGTACTTC. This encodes CASSYSSFSEQYF.

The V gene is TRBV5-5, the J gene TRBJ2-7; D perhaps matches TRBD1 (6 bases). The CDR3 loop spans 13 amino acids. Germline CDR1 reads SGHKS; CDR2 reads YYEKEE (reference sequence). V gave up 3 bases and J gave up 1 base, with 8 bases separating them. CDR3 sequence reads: CASSWTASYEQYF. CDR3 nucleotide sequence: TGTGCCAGCAGCTGGACAGCTTCCTACGAGCAGTACTTC.

CDR3: CASSPQLQGRTEAFF. CDR3 bases: TGTGCCAGCAGTCCCCAACTACAGGGCCGGACTGAAGCTTTCTTT. The rearrangement joins TRBV28 to TRBJ1-1, with D maybe TRBD1 (6 bases). The germline V gene has CDR1 MDHEN and CDR2 SYDVKM. Trimming left V 5 bases short and J 5 bases short, with 18 bases between. The CDR3 is 15 amino acids.

The CDR3, as DNA: TGTGCCAGCAGCCAAGTGCCCGACACCGGGGAGCTGTTTTTT. Translated: CASSQVPDTGELFF. The J gene is TRBJ2-2, the V gene TRBV14, with D unresolved. Trimming cost V 1 base and J 3 bases, with 6 bases left between them. CDR1 and CDR2 from the germline V gene are SGHDN and FVKESK. CDR3 size: 14 residues.